Listed below are T cell receptor beta chains from one sample, sequenced in a study of beta chain features in type 1 diabetes. The method was immunoSEQ multiplex PCR; TCRdb's version includes in-frame clones alone and lacks a portion of them. Seen here are about 150,000 clones, approximately 9.2% observed once, and the top ten hold 0.68%. Material for sequencing was central memory CD4+ T cells from blood. These receptor sequences come from a man aged 18-30 years in good health. CDR3s include the opening cysteine and the closing phenylalanine or tryptophan. The D gene is left open where the match is weak. A row's size may be missing; if present it is once, few, many or a size class.

CDR3 DNA: TGTGCCAGCAGCCCTACCCGACAGGGGTGGGAAAAACTGTTTTTT
CDR3 protein: CASSPTRQGWEKLFF
clone size: few
J gene: TRBJ1-4
CDR3 length: 15
D gene: TRBD1
V gene: TRBV6-5

CDR3 DNA: TGTGCCAGCAGCTTTGGACAGGGGGCAGGAACGCAGTATTTT
CDR3 protein: CASSFGQGAGTQYF
clone size: .
J gene: TRBJ2-3
CDR3 length: 14
D gene: TRBD1
V gene: TRBV7-2

CDR3 DNA: TGTGCCAGCAGACCAAACAGGGCATCGGGAAACACCATATATTTT
CDR3 protein: CASRPNRASGNTIYF
clone size: .
J gene: TRBJ1-3
CDR3 length: 15
D gene: .
V gene: TRBV7-9

CDR3 DNA: TGCGCCAGCAGTCAATCAAGTGGGGCTTCGGGCAATCAGCCCCAGCATTTT
CDR3 protein: CASSQSSGASGNQPQHF
clone size: many
J gene: TRBJ1-5
CDR3 length: 17
D gene: .
V gene: TRBV23-1

CDR3 DNA: TGTGCCAGCAGCGGGGATACAGGGGGGACTGAAGCTTTCTTT
CDR3 protein: CASSGDTGGTEAFF
clone size: .
J gene: TRBJ1-1
CDR3 length: 14
D gene: TRBD1
V gene: TRBV5-6

CDR3 DNA: TGTGCCACCCTACCCACCGGGGTAGACTACGAGCAGTACTTC
CDR3 protein: CATLPTGVDYEQYF
clone size: few
J gene: TRBJ2-7
CDR3 length: 14
D gene: .
V gene: TRBV2

CDR3 DNA: TGCGCCAGCAGCCATCAAGCCCAACGGGGGGCAAGGAAAACTGAAGCTTTCTTT
CDR3 protein: CASSHQAQRGARKTEAFF
clone size: .
J gene: TRBJ1-1
CDR3 length: 18
D gene: .
V gene: TRBV4-1

CDR3 DNA: TGTGCCAGCAGTTATCTAGCGGGGGGCCACGAGCAGTACTTC
CDR3 protein: CASSYLAGGHEQYF
clone size: .
J gene: TRBJ2-7
CDR3 length: 14
D gene: TRBD2
V gene: TRBV6-5

CDR3 DNA: TGTGCCAGCACAATAGACAGGGTAAAAAATTCACCCCTCCACTTT
CDR3 protein: CASTIDRVKNSPLHF
clone size: few
J gene: TRBJ1-6
CDR3 length: 15
D gene: TRBD1
V gene: TRBV2

CDR3 DNA: TGTGCCAGCAGCTATCAACAGGGCAACTATGGCTACACCTTC
CDR3 protein: CASSYQQGNYGYTF
clone size: .
J gene: TRBJ1-2
CDR3 length: 14
D gene: .
V gene: TRBV7-2

CDR3 DNA: TGTGCCAGCAGCGAGACAGGAGCAACTAATGAAAAACTGTTTTTT
CDR3 protein: CASSETGATNEKLFF
clone size: few
J gene: TRBJ1-4
CDR3 length: 15
D gene: .
V gene: TRBV5-6

CDR3 DNA: TGTGCCAGCAGACAGGGGCTGGCGGAAAAACTGTTTTTT
CDR3 protein: CASRQGLAEKLFF
clone size: .
J gene: TRBJ1-4
CDR3 length: 13
D gene: TRBD1
V gene: TRBV11-2

CDR3 DNA: TGTGCCAGCAGTCGAACCAGGGGGTTGAACACTGAAGCTTTCTTT
CDR3 protein: CASSRTRGLNTEAFF
clone size: .
J gene: TRBJ1-1
CDR3 length: 15
D gene: TRBD1
V gene: TRBV6-5